The source of this T cell receptor beta chain is a study of T-cell reconstitution after alpha-beta-depleted transplantation in children. The germline V gene has CDR1 DFQATT and CDR2 SNEGSKA (reference sequence). The CDR3 contains 12 residues. V shed 0 bases and J shed 4 bases, with 5 bases lying between them. The TCRbeta library was prepared with unique molecular identifiers. TCRdb reprocessed the PCR reads via MiXCR and lists one record per CDR3 protein. The sample consists of about 5,800 distinct CDR3 sequences, roughly a sixth of them appearing once. This clonotype appeared many times. This TCR derives from a patient aged 2 to 10 who had a stem cell transplant for inherited bone marrow failure, so the T cells may come from the graft donor. The rearrangement joins TRBV20-1 to TRBJ2-3; unclear D gene. Sequenced here: PBMCs, mostly from graft donor cells, sampled 180 days after TCRalphabeta/CD19-depleted stem cell transplant. The CDR3 coding sequence is TGCAGTGCTAGAGATGGGGCAGATACGCAGTATTTT. This translates into CSARDGADTQYF.